The TCR beta chain described here comes from a study of cytomegalovirus exposure and HLA in healthy donors. Study-wide results and caveats: Specificity for CMV antigens was confirmed in vitro for three of the CMV-associated chains. Per a later analysis, about 15,000 TCR beta sequences showed association with HLA alleles at 0.05 false discovery rate. A reported reduction in N-insertions relative to the 666-donor mean was seen in an Asian-associated ancestry cluster in a later analysis.

Comments on this clone: Its antigen is undetermined.

The CDR3 contains 14 residues. Trimming took off 6 bases at V and 2 bases at J, with 14 bases between the two ends. CDR1 SQVTM and CDR2 ANQGSEA come from the germline V gene. Both 60 Vbeta primers and 13 Jbeta primers went into the PCR. Measured with immunoSEQ multiplex PCR; TCRdb has only the in-frame clones, and not every one. The repertoire includes about 130,000 clones, approximately 82% of them detected once, and around 2.5% sits in the top ten. Sequences were obtained from PBMCs. The sequence was obtained from a boy aged 2 to 10 in good health and CMV-seronegative. This chain connects TRBV29-1 to TRBJ2-1; the D gene is possibly TRBD1 (6 bases). CDR3 DNA sequence: TGCAGCGTCAGGACAGACTCTCCCTACAATGAGCAGTTCTTC. It encodes CSVRTDSPYNEQFF.